This TCR beta chain was documented in a study of cytomegalovirus exposure and HLA in healthy donors. This cohort consisted of healthy bone marrow donors. PCR amplification relied on 60 Vbeta primers (plus 13 Jbeta primers). The data were produced by immunoSEQ multiplex PCR, yet TCRdb's version contains in-frame clones alone and is incomplete. The sample table sets out about 74,000 clones. V was shortened by 2 bases and J by 7 bases, with 9 bases between the two germline ends. The CDR3 length is 13 residues. The V gene's germline CDR1 is MNHEY and CDR2 SVGAGI. The J gene is TRBJ2-1, the V gene TRBV6-5; the D gene is possibly TRBD2 (6 bases). Input material: PBMCs. The origin of this receptor is a female donor in good health and CMV-seropositive. The CDR3 here is CASSYGGRNEQFF. The CDR3 bases are TGTGCCAGCAGTTACGGGGGGAGGAATGAGCAGTTCTTC.